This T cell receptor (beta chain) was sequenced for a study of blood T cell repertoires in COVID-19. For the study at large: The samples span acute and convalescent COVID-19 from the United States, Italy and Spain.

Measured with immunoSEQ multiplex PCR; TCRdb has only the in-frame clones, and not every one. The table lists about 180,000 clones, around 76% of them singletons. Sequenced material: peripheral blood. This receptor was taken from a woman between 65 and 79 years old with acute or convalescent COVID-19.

The CDR3 coding sequence is TGTGCCACCGGGACTAGAGGAGAGACCCAGTACTTC. The encoded protein is CATGTRGETQYF. The chain employs TRBV10-3 and TRBJ2-5, with 8 bases identical to TRBD2. CDR1 is ENHRY, CDR2 SYGVKD, per germline. Unmatched junction bases numbered 5, after V lost 10 bases and J lost 4 bases. The CDR3 runs to 12 residues.